This T cell receptor (beta chain) was documented in a study of cytomegalovirus exposure and HLA in healthy donors. PCR primers comprised 60 Vbeta and 13 Jbeta primers. Assay used: immunoSEQ multiplex PCR; TCRdb lists only in-frame clones, some missing. The table includes some 200,000 clones, approximately 78% detected once. The CDR3 loop spans 16 amino acids. The V and J ends lost 0 bases and 5 bases, in that order; junction bases with no gene match: 9. Looked up from germline, CDR1 is SSHAT and CDR2 is FNYEAQ (reference sequence). In regard to this clone: Its specificity is unknown.

General observations from the study: HLA alleles showed associations with 16,951 TCR beta sequences in a later analysis, at a 0.05 false discovery rate. CMV antigen specificity of three CMV-associated chains was confirmed in vitro. In an earlier analysis, in 540 or so donors, most V segments appeared productive either ~87% or ~30% of the time.

Input material: PBMCs. This sequence joins TRBV7-7 and TRBJ2-5; 7 bases map to TRBD1. The TCR comes from a woman aged 35 to 49 in good health and CMV-seronegative. CDR3: CASSLAIQGPAETQYF. The CDR3 DNA sequence: TGTGCCAGCAGCTTAGCGATACAGGGGCCGGCGGAGACCCAGTACTTC.